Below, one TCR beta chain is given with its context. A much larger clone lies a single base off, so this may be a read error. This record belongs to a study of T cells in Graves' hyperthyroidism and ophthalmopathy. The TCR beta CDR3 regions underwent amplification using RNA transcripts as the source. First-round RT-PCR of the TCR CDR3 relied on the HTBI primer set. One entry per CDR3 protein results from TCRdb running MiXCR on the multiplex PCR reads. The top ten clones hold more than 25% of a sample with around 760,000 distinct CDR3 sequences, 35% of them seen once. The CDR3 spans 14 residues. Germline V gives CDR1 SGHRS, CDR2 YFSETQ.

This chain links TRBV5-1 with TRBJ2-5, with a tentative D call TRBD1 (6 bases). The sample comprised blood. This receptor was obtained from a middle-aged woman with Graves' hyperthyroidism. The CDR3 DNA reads TGCGCCAGCAGCTTTGGACAGCCTCAAGAGGCCCAGTACTTC. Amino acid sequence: CASSFGQPQEAQYF.